The 24 T cell receptor beta chains below were found in one sample sequenced in a study of blood T cells in healthy people across ages. Combining a sample-barcoded 5' primer with a J-beta primer mix, a second PCR ran for roughly 7 to 12 cycles. TCRdb re-derived calls from the 5' RACE reads in MiXCR, one entry per CDR3 protein. Of over a million distinct CDR3 sequences in the sample, around 42% were seen once. Sequenced material: blood. Receptors originate from a woman aged 18-35 years in good health.

The chain employs TRBV30 and TRBJ2-1; D gene ambiguous. Trimming pared 2 bases from V and 5 bases from J, leaving 7 bases between. The CDR3 consists of 12 residues. Germline V gene lookup returns CDR1 GTSNPN and CDR2 SVGIG (reference sequence). CDR3 DNA sequence: TGTGCCTGGAGTCGGCAGAACAATGAGCAGTTCTTC. This encodes CAWSRQNNEQFF.

This clonotype has just a few counts. The CDR3 loop is CSATRGLAYDNNEQFF. The CDR3 DNA reads as TGCAGTGCTACCCGGGGTCTAGCGTACGATAACAATGAGCAGTTCTTC. V gene TRBV20-1 combines with J gene TRBJ2-1; D possibly corresponds to TRBD2 (6 bases). The V gene's germline CDR1 is DFQATT and CDR2 SNEGSKA (reference sequence). This CDR3 spans 16 amino acids. Trimming removed 4 bases from V and 5 bases from J, with 21 bases in between.

This chain joins TRBV9 and TRBJ1-1; tentative D call: TRBD1 (5 bases). This CDR3 has 13 amino acids. Germline CDR1 and CDR2: SGDLS and YYNGEE. The V gene lost 7 bases and the J gene lost 0 bases, with 10 bases spanning the gap. The CDR3 DNA reads TGTGCCAGCCAGGCAGGGCTGAACACTGAAGCTTTCTTT. Translated: CASQAGLNTEAFF. Full variable domain (missing parts from reference TRBV9 and TRBJ1-1): DSGVTQTPKHLITATGQRVTLRCSPRSGDLSVYWYQQSLDQGLQFLIQYYNGEERAKGNILERFSAQQFPDLHSELNLSSLELGDSALYFCASQAGLNTEAFFGQGTRLTVV.

This clonotype has only a few counts. The chain carries TRBV10-3 and TRBJ1-1, with TRBD1 as a possible D gene (6 bases). Trimming took 6 bases from V and 5 from J, leaving 19 bases between them. Germline V CDR1 and CDR2: ENHRY, SYGVKD. This CDR3 comprises 15 residues. The CDR3 bases are TGTGCCATCAGAGATACAGGGAGGGGCAGGACTGAAGCTTTCTTT. It codes for CAIRDTGRGRTEAFF.

This clonotype turned up a few times. The chain carries TRBV7-6 and TRBJ1-1, with a tentative D call TRBD1 (5 bases). Trimming cost V 3 bases and J 5 bases, with 13 bases left between them. This CDR3 spans 14 amino acids. Germline CDR1 SGHVS, CDR2 FNYEAQ. CDR3 DNA: TGTGCCAGCAGCTTCAATCAGGGAGTAACTGAAGCTTTCTTT. It translates to CASSFNQGVTEAFF.

The gene calls are TRBV27 and TRBJ2-7, with TRBD1 matching over 7 bases. The CDR3 has 15 amino acids. V gave up 5 bases and J gave up 7 bases; unmatched junction bases: 14. Germline CDR1 reads MNHEY; CDR2 reads SMNVEV (reference sequence). CDR3 nucleotide sequence: TGTGCCAGCAGTCCTCACGACAGGGTAGTGGAAGAGCAGTACTTC. Translated: CASSPHDRVVEEQYF.

V usage is TRBV30 and J usage is TRBJ1-2, with 7 bases lining up with TRBD1. Germline CDR1 reads GTSNPN; CDR2 reads SVGIG (reference sequence). Trimming cost V 4 bases and J 10 bases; bases outside gene matches: 15. The CDR3 is 14 amino acids. The CDR3 spells CAWTRQQGLMVYTF. The CDR3 region has the DNA TGTGCCTGGACCAGACAACAGGGGCTTATGGTCTACACCTTC.

The chain links TRBV18 to TRBJ1-5; D gene ambiguous. Trimming took off 4 bases at V and 5 bases at J, with 21 bases between the two ends. Germline V gene data show CDR1 as KGHSH and CDR2 as LQKENI. The CDR3 runs 17 residues. The CDR3 sequence: CASSRDTRHYDDQPQHF. In nucleotides, the CDR3 is TGTGCCAGCTCACGCGATACCCGACACTATGATGATCAGCCCCAGCATTTT. Full variable domain (rest looked up from reference TRBV18 and TRBJ1-5): NAGVMQNPRHLVRRRGQEARLRCSPMKGHSHVYWYRQLPEEGLKFMVYLQKENIIDESGMPKERFSAEFPKEGPSILRIQQVVRGDSAAYFCASSRDTRHYDDQPQHFGDGTRLSIL.

The chain is built from TRBV5-1 and TRBJ2-7, with TRBD1 matching 8 bases. This CDR3 is built from 15 residues. Trimming removed 0 bases from V and 5 bases from J; junction bases left unmatched: 7. Germline V gene data show CDR1 as SGHRS and CDR2 as YFSETQ. The CDR3 bases are TGCGCCAGCAGCTTGGAACGGACAGGGTTGGACGAGCAGTACTTC. The encoded protein is CASSLERTGLDEQYF.

V gene TRBV7-2 combines with J gene TRBJ2-1, with D unresolved. From germline, CDR1 is SGHTA and CDR2 FQGNSA. The CDR3 extends over 13 amino acids. V was trimmed by 2 bases and J by 8 bases, leaving 10 bases between them. CDR3 nucleotide sequence: TGTGCCAGCAGCTTAAGCGATGTTCATGAGCAGTTCTTC. It yields the protein CASSLSDVHEQFF.

The V gene is TRBV7-8, the J gene TRBJ2-7; D call uncertain. This CDR3 is built from 11 residues. Deletions cut 3 bases from V and 7 bases from J, with 7 bases between. The germline gives CDR1 SGHVS, CDR2 FQNEAQ. The CDR3 DNA is TGTGCCAGCAGCTTCGGAGAAGAGCAGTACTTC. It is translated as CASSFGEEQYF.

The V and J genes are TRBV12-3 or TRBV12-4 and TRBJ2-7; 9 positions agree with TRBD2. Trimming took 1 base from V and 7 from J; bases not matched to a gene: 8. This CDR3 contains 15 residues. The CDR3 DNA is TGTGCCAGCAGTTTAGTACTAGCGCTAGCGGGGGAGCAGTACTTC. Its protein is CASSLVLALAGEQYF.

This chain joins TRBV7-3 and TRBJ2-3, with TRBD2 matching over 8 bases. This CDR3 is built from 15 residues. From germline, CDR1 is SGHTA and CDR2 FQGTGA. V was pared by 3 bases and J by 2 bases, with 4 bases of the junction left unmatched. The DNA for the CDR3 is TGTGCCAGCAGCTTTGCGGGGGGCCCCACAGATACGCAGTATTTT. Translating gives CASSFAGGPTDTQYF.

The J gene is TRBJ2-2, the V gene TRBV4-1; TRBD2 is a possible D gene (6 bases). The ends were cut back, 4 bases at V and 2 bases at J, with 11 bases in the middle. The germline V gene encodes CDR1 MGHRA and CDR2 YSYEKL. The CDR3 consists of 15 residues. The CDR3 spells CASSLLADNTGELFF. CDR3 nucleotide sequence: TGCGCCAGCAGCCTACTAGCAGATAACACCGGGGAGCTGTTTTTT.

In its sample, this clonotype was seen a few times. V usage is TRBV20-1 and J usage is TRBJ2-5; 8 nucleotides align to TRBD2. This CDR3 has 15 amino acids. Germline V gives CDR1 DFQATT, CDR2 SNEGSKA (reference sequence). V lost 3 bases and J lost 3; bases outside the gene matches: 9. The CDR3 spells CSASPGLVAEETQYF. CDR3 sequence (DNA): TGCAGTGCTAGCCCGGGACTAGTGGCCGAAGAGACCCAGTACTTC.

The V call is TRBV18, the J call TRBJ2-5, with D uncertain. V was cut by 2 bases and J by 5 bases, with 9 bases left in between. Germline V gives CDR1 KGHSH, CDR2 LQKENI. This CDR3 has 13 residues. CDR3 protein: CASSPSLRETQYF. CDR3 DNA sequence: TGTGCCAGCTCACCATCCCTTCGGGAGACCCAGTACTTC.

In the case of this clonotype: A clone one base away is much larger, so this may be a read error. The gene calls are TRBV10-3 and TRBJ1-5; TRBD1 is a possible D gene (6 bases). Germline lookup yields CDR1 ENHRY and CDR2 SYGVKD. The CDR3 is 16 amino acids. Trimming pared 4 bases from V and 1 base from J, leaving 14 bases between. DNA for the CDR3: TGTGCCATCAGTGGGGAAGGGGGGACGAGCAATCAGCCCCAGCATTTT. Translated, it gives CAISGEGGTSNQPQHF.

This chain joins TRBV20-1 and TRBJ2-7; 9 positions agree with TRBD2. Germline V CDR1 and CDR2: DFQATT, SNEGSKA (reference sequence). The trim removed 3 bases at V and 0 bases at J, leaving 6 bases unmatched. The CDR3 covers 15 residues. CDR3 DNA: TGCAGTGCTAGTCCCAGTAGCGGGGGCTCCTACGAGCAGTACTTC. Protein product: CSASPSSGGSYEQYF.

This clonotype was counted between two and nine times. The J gene is TRBJ2-5, the V gene TRBV28; 10 bases line up with TRBD1. CDR1 MDHEN and CDR2 SYDVKM come from the germline V gene. V dropped 2 bases and J dropped 4; count of bases not matched to a gene: 4. This CDR3 has 15 amino acids. CDR3 coding DNA: TGTGCCAGCAGTTTAGGACAGGGGGTTGCAGAGACCCAGTACTTC. Amino acids: CASSLGQGVAETQYF.

The chain's CDR3 is CASSPQHRRGVGSGSYNEQFF. As DNA, the CDR3 is TGTGCCAGCAGTCCTCAGCATAGGAGGGGAGTCGGGAGCGGGAGCTACAATGAGCAGTTCTTC. This rearrangement joins TRBV28 to TRBJ2-1; 8 bases fit TRBD2. V was clipped by 5 bases and J by 3 bases; unmatched bases: 24. The germline V gene encodes CDR1 MDHEN and CDR2 SYDVKM. CDR3 length: 21 residues.

This chain joins TRBV28 and TRBJ1-1, with D perhaps matching TRBD1 (5 bases). Germline-derived CDR1 and CDR2 are MDHEN and SYDVKM. V lost 3 bases and J lost 4, with 18 bases in between. The CDR3 has 16 amino acids. The CDR3 DNA sequence: TGTGCCAGCAGTTTGACGGACACCCGCTCGGGCACTGAAGCTTTCTTT. Translation gives CASSLTDTRSGTEAFF.

This clonotype turned up a few times. The V gene is TRBV25-1, the J gene TRBJ2-7; D gene ambiguous. The V gene's germline CDR1 is MGHDK and CDR2 SYGVNS. V was pared by 3 bases and J by 2 bases, with 8 bases between. This CDR3 is 13 amino acids long. DNA for the CDR3: TGTGCCAGCAGTGACCCCAATCCCTACGAGCAGTACTTC. This codes for CASSDPNPYEQYF.

This clonotype was observed at least ten times. This sequence joins TRBV11-1 and TRBJ2-5, with TRBD2 identical over 10 bases. V shed 6 bases and J 2 bases; nucleotides not matched to a gene: 6. This CDR3 is built from 15 residues. CDR1 is SGHAT, CDR2 FQDESV, per germline (reference sequence). CDR3 sequence (DNA): TGTGCCAGCAGTATGACTAGCGGGTTACAAGAGACCCAGTACTTC. Translation: CASSMTSGLQETQYF. Variable domain in full (rest from reference TRBV11-1 and TRBJ2-5): EAEVAQSPRYKITEKSQAVAFWCDPISGHATLYWYRQILGQGPELLVQFQDESVVDDSQLPKDRFSAERLKGVDSTLKIQPAELGDSAMYLCASSMTSGLQETQYFGPGTRLLVL.

In its sample, this clonotype was seen once. The rearrangement joins TRBV5-4 to TRBJ2-1; D might be TRBD2 (6 bases). V shed 7 bases and J shed 5 bases, with 22 bases lying between them. Germline CDR1 is SGHNT and CDR2 is YYREEE (reference sequence). CDR3 size: 16 residues. The CDR3 spells CASCGEEGRFDNEQFF. DNA for the CDR3: TGTGCCAGCTGCGGGGAGGAGGGGAGATTTGACAATGAGCAGTTCTTC.